This T cell receptor beta chain was captured in a study of blood T cell repertoires in COVID-19. Study background: Some COVID-19 samples were acute and others convalescent; all came from the United States, Italy and Spain.

CDR3 length equals 16 residues. Per the authors' pipeline: The assay estimated nucleated cells by amplifying reference gene primers. The protocol was immunoSEQ multiplex PCR, while the TCRdb copy is restricted to in-frame clones and leaves out a portion. V and J calls and clone size are copied from that table; D and trimming were computed from the DNA. The sample records tens of thousands of clones, 80% to 90% being singletons. This receptor was obtained from a man aged 60-69 years with acute or convalescent COVID-19. The sequencing sample was made of peripheral blood. The rearrangement joins TRBV21-1 to TRBJ1-5. TRBV21-1 is labeled a pseudogene. The CDR3 is CASSTPGLTSNQPQHF. In nucleotides, the CDR3 is TGTGCCAGCAGCACTCCGGGACTGACTAGCAATCAGCCCCAGCATTTT.